What follows is one T cell receptor (beta chain) and its context. Antigen: not known. Only in-frame clones appear in the TCRdb table, and some are missing; sequencing was by immunoSEQ multiplex PCR. The sample yields about 99,000 clones, around 88% seen once. The CDR3 is 15 residues long. V lost 9 bases to trimming and J lost 6 bases; unmatched junction nucleotides: 13. Germline V gene sequence: CDR1 LNHDA, CDR2 SQIVND (reference sequence). This sample is drawn from a study of radiotherapy plus CTLA-4 blockade in lung cancer. Broader study findings: Blood-borne expansion of tumor-derived TCR clones followed radiotherapy plus ipilimumab. The best prediction of response reportedly came from early blood T cell clone dynamics, with interferon-beta.

The chain employs TRBV19 and TRBJ1-1; TRBD1 matches 10 bases. This sequence originates from a human donor with non-small cell lung cancer that progressed on radiotherapy plus ipilimumab. This specimen consisted of peripheral blood, obtained from a patient treated with radiotherapy plus ipilimumab. The CDR3 DNA reads as TGTGCCAGCCGGGACAGGGGAGGAATAGGCCCTGAAGCTTTCTTT. Amino acids: CASRDRGGIGPEAFF. The whole variable domain, remainder taken from reference TRBV19 and TRBJ1-1, is DGGITQSPKYLFRKEGQNVTLSCEQNLNHDAMYWYRQDPGQGLRLIYYSQIVNDFQKGDIAEGYSVSREKKESFPLTVTSAQKNPTAFYLCASRDRGGIGPEAFFGQGTRLTVV.